The rows below give T cell receptor beta chains drawn from one sample of a study of blood T cell repertoires in COVID-19. Sequencing used immunoSEQ multiplex PCR; TCRdb keeps in-frame clones, though not all of them. The data contain 400,000 to 550,000 clones, around nine tenths of them singletons. The sample comprised peripheral blood. The source is a woman aged 25 to 39 with acute or convalescent COVID-19. CDR3s include the opening cysteine and the closing phenylalanine or tryptophan. Each record gives: V gene, D gene, clone size, CDR3 length, J gene, CDR3 protein, CDR3 DNA. The D gene is left open where the match is weak. The listing skips clone size in some rows; elsewhere it reads once, few, many or a size class.

>TRBV7-2|TRBD1|-|14|TRBJ2-1
CASSRDRGQNEQFF
TGTGCCAGCAGTCGGGACAGGGGACAGAATGAGCAGTTCTTC
>TRBV2|TRBD1|few|13|TRBJ2-1
CASNRDSYNEQFF
TGTGCCAGCAACCGGGACAGTTACAATGAGCAGTTCTTC
>TRBV7-2|TRBD1|few|14|TRBJ2-7
CASSHRGIKYEQYF
TGTGCCAGCAGCCACAGGGGGATTAAGTACGAGCAGTACTTC
>TRBV10-3|-|-|13|TRBJ1-2
CAIFRGANYGYTF
TGTGCCATATTCCGGGGGGCCAACTATGGCTACACCTTC
>TRBV6-5|-|few|14|TRBJ1-2
CASSLQATNYGYTF
TGTGCCAGCAGTCTACAGGCTACTAACTATGGCTACACCTTC
>TRBV3-1/TRBV3-2|-|-|14|TRBJ2-3
CASSKEVGTDTQYF
TGTGCCAGCAGTAAAGAAGTCGGGACAGATACGCAGTATTTT
>TRBV28|TRBD1|-|15|TRBJ1-4
CASSRRQGAMEKLFF
TGTGCCAGCAGCCGCAGACAGGGGGCGATGGAAAAACTGTTTTTT
>TRBV30|-|-|17|TRBJ1-6
CACTPAAGSSYNSPLHF
TGTGCCTGTACCCCCGCCGCGGGGAGCTCCTATAATTCACCCCTCCACTTT
>TRBV30|TRBD2|-|14|TRBJ2-5
CAWSVSGGRETQYF
TGTGCCTGGAGTGTGAGCGGGGGAAGAGAGACCCAGTACTTC
>TRBV11-3|-|-|14|TRBJ2-1
CASSGVGGYNEQFF
TGTGCCAGCAGCGGAGTAGGGGGTTACAATGAGCAGTTCTTC
>TRBV28|TRBD1|-|14|TRBJ2-5
CASSLLGGVETQYF
TGTGCCAGCAGTTTGTTAGGGGGCGTTGAGACCCAGTACTTC
>TRBV7-9|-|-|15|TRBJ2-2
CASSKRHGNTGELFF
TGTGCCAGCAGCAAAAGACACGGAAACACCGGGGAGCTGTTTTTT
>TRBV19|-|few|12|TRBJ1-1
CASSSGAGEAFF
TGTGCCAGTAGTTCAGGGGCAGGTGAAGCTTTCTTT
>TRBV19|-|-|16|TRBJ1-5
CASRDTMNGRDQPQHF
TGTGCCAGTCGGGACACAATGAACGGGCGGGATCAGCCCCAGCATTTT
>TRBV5-4|TRBD1|-|14|TRBJ1-1
CASSLDRGLTEAFF
TGTGCCAGCAGCCTTGACAGGGGGCTGACTGAAGCTTTCTTT
>TRBV4-1|-|-|15|TRBJ1-5
CASSQELRSNQPQHF
TGCGCCAGCAGCCAAGAGTTGCGTAGCAATCAGCCCCAGCATTTT
>TRBV2|TRBD1|-|15|TRBJ1-5
CASSSTGVGNQPQHF
TGTGCCAGCAGTTCCACAGGGGTCGGTAATCAGCCCCAGCATTTT
>TRBV7-8|-|few|14|TRBJ2-5
CASILGSGKETQYF
TGTGCCAGCATTCTAGGTTCAGGGAAAGAGACCCAGTACTTC
>TRBV6-4|-|-|14|TRBJ1-6
CASSDSIGDSPLHF
TGTGCCAGCAGTGACTCGATCGGGGATTCACCCCTCCACTTT
>TRBV7-9|-|-|13|TRBJ1-1
CASSFPGNTEAFF
TGTGCCAGCAGCTTTCCAGGTAACACTGAAGCTTTCTTT
>TRBV28|TRBD1|-|13|TRBJ1-1
CASRHRGVTEAFF
TGTGCCAGCAGACACAGGGGGGTCACTGAAGCTTTCTTT
>TRBV18|-|-|13|TRBJ1-1
CASSPWTRTEAFF
TGTGCCAGCTCACCTTGGACACGCACTGAAGCTTTCTTT
>TRBV11-2|-|-|11|TRBJ2-1
CASRWGYEQFF
TGTGCCAGCAGGTGGGGCTATGAGCAGTTCTTC
>TRBV6-5|-|once|14|TRBJ2-7
CASSLRQEVYEQYF
TGTGCCAGCAGTTTGAGACAGGAAGTTTACGAGCAGTACTTC
>TRBV19|-|-|13|TRBJ1-5
CASSSFSDQPQHF
TGTGCCAGTAGTTCATTCTCGGATCAGCCCCAGCATTTT
>TRBV9|TRBD1|-|15|TRBJ2-5
CASSGGQGEVETQYF
TGTGCCAGCAGCGGAGGACAGGGGGAAGTGGAGACCCAGTACTTC
>TRBV6-5|-|once|14|TRBJ2-3
CASSPLPATDTQYF
TGTGCCAGCAGTCCCCTCCCCGCGACAGATACGCAGTATTTT
>TRBV12-5|-|once|13|TRBJ2-1
CASGSGLRDEQFF
TGTGCTAGTGGTTCAGGACTTCGAGATGAGCAGTTCTTC
>TRBV6-5|-|-|15|TRBJ1-4
CASSYSSTYNEKLFF
TGTGCCAGCAGTTACTCCTCAACATACAATGAAAAACTGTTTTTT
>TRBV10-2|-|-|14|TRBJ1-1
CASSGSGLRAEAFF
TGCGCCAGCAGTGGGTCGGGTCTTCGGGCTGAAGCTTTCTTT
>TRBV2|-|-|13|TRBJ1-1
CASSDRVNTEAFF
TGTGCCAGCAGTGACAGGGTCAATACTGAAGCTTTCTTT
>TRBV20-1|TRBD2|-|11|TRBJ2-5
CSGSSGETQYF
TGCAGCGGATCTAGCGGAGAGACCCAGTACTTC
>TRBV14|TRBD1|-|13|TRBJ1-1
CASSRTGGTEAFF
TGTGCCAGCAGCCGGACAGGGGGTACTGAAGCTTTCTTT
>TRBV5-1|TRBD1|-|14|TRBJ2-7
CASSLMDRTYEQYF
TGCGCCAGCAGCTTGATGGACAGGACCTACGAGCAGTACTTC
>TRBV9|TRBD2|-|15|TRBJ2-3
CASSVYAGGADTQYF
TGTGCCAGCAGCGTATACGCGGGGGGGGCAGATACGCAGTATTTT